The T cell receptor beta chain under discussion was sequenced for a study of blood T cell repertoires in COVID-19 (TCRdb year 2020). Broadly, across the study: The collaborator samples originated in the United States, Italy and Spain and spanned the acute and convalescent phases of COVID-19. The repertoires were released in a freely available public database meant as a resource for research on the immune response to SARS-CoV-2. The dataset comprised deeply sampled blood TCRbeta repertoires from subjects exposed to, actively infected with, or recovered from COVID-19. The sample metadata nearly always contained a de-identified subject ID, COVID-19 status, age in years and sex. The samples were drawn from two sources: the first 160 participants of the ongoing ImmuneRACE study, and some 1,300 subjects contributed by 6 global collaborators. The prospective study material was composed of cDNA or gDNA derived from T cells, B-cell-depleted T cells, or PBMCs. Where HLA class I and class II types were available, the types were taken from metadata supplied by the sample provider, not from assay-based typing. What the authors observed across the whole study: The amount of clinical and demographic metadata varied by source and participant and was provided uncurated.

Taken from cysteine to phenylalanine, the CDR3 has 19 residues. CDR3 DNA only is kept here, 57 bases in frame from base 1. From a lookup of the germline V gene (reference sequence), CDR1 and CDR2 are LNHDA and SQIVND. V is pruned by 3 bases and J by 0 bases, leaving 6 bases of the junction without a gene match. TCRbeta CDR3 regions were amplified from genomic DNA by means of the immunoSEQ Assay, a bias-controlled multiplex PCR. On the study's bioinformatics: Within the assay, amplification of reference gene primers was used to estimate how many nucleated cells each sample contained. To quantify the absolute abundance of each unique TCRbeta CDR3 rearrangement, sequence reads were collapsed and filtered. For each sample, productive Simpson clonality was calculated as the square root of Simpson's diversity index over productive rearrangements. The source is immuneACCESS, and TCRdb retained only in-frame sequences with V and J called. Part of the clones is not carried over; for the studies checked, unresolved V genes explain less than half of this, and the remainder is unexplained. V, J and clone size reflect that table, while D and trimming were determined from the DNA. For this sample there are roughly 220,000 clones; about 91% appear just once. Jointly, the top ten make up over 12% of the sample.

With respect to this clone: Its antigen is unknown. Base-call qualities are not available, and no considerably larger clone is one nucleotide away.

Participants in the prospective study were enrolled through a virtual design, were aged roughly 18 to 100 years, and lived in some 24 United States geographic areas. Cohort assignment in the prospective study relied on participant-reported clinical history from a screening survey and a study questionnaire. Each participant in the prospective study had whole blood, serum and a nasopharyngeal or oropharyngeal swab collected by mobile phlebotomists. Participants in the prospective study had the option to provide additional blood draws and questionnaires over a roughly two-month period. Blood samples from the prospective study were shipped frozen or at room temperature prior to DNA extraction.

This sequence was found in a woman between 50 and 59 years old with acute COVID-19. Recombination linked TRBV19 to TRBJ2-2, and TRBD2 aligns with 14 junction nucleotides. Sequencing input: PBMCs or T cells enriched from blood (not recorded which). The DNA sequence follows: TGTGCCAGTAGTATCCTCGGACTAGCGGGAGGTACGAACACCGGGGAGCTGTTTTTT. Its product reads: CASSILGLAGGTNTGELFF.